The clone carrying this T cell receptor (beta chain) was detected a few times. The target antigen is unknown. What was sequenced were expressed TCRB transcripts, since all of the isolated RNA had been reverse transcribed. The assay was immunoSEQ multiplex PCR, and TCRdb's table has in-frame clones only and misses some. The repertoire includes about 190,000 clones, under 9.5% of them detected once, and 0.5% sits in the top ten. The CDR3 length is 16 residues. The V and J ends lost 5 bases and 1 base, in that order; junction bases with no gene match: 8. Germline CDR1 and CDR2: LGHNA and YSLEER. Purity exceeding 95% was reached by all sorted populations. The sample originates from a study of beta chain features in type 1 diabetes. Study-level information: The patients were much like the healthy donors in age, gender and cell yields.

Findings of the study overall: It was among patients, rather than healthy donors, that naive, central memory and Treg TCRB repertoires appeared more similar. When Type 1 diabetes patients were examined, their TCRB CDR3s proved moderately but significantly shorter in all four CD4+ subsets.

This clonotype was obtained from a young man with type 1 diabetes. The rearrangement joins TRBV4-3 to TRBJ2-3; TRBD2 matches at 8 bases. Sequenced input: central memory CD4+ T cells from blood. The CDR3 sequence: CASSGRGGHGTDTQYF. CDR3 nucleotides: TGCGCCAGCAGCGGCCGGGGGGGCCACGGCACAGATACGCAGTATTTT.